This T cell receptor beta chain was sequenced in a study of blood T cells in healthy people across ages. Study-wide background: Roughly one uniquely barcoded beta molecule per two T cells was captured.

Alongside a J-beta primer mix, a sample-barcoded 5' primer served in a second PCR lasting 7 to 11 cycles. The authors tagged each cDNA molecule using a template-switch adaptor with 12 random nucleotides. From each sample, at least 2.5 million paired-end reads containing CDR3 were obtained. TCRdb called the 5' RACE reads again in MiXCR, with one record for every CDR3 protein. The sample lists roughly 2 million distinct CDR3 sequences; roughly 52% were seen once. This sequence originates from a woman between 40 and 55 years old in good health. The sample comprised blood.

This CDR3 is CSAKKSHQETQYF. The DNA of the CDR3 is TGCAGTGCTAAGAAGAGCCACCAAGAGACCCAGTACTTC. The V and J genes are TRBV20-1 and TRBJ2-5; D is uncertain. The CDR3 is made up of 13 amino acids. Trimming left V 4 bases short and J 0 bases short, with 9 bases between. Germline V gene data show CDR1 as DFQATT and CDR2 as SNEGSKA (reference sequence).